The T cell receptor (beta chain) under discussion was sequenced for a study of prognosis after radiotherapy for stage I lung cancer (dated by TCRdb to the early 2020s). About the investigation overall: Between April 2018 and 2019, over 15 patients with stage I NSCLC were enrolled in Nanjing, China. In every patient, SBRT was given without any concurrent therapy. Tumor histology was squamous cell carcinoma in over 5 patients and adenocarcinoma in more than 10. The cohort comprised under 15 men and roughly 6 women with a median age of about 70 years, ranging from roughly 50 to 84 years. Every patient was deemed medically inoperable, over 10 because of comorbidities and seven or eight because they refused surgery. After SBRT, distant metastases developed in four of the 19 patients at a median of around 7 months, while the remaining 15 patients had no significant progression. Peripheral blood TCR beta repertoires were profiled in stage I NSCLC patients before and after stereotactic body radiotherapy, and the repertoires were related to distant failure. Image-guided IMRT or VMAT was used to deliver SBRT in 3 to 5 fractions at a biologically effective dose of at least 100 Gy. Roughly 15 of the patients presented with newly diagnosed primary stage I lung tumors; roughly five had oligometastatic NSCLC following surgical resection of the primary tumor. For each of the approximately 19 patients, one blood sample was taken before SBRT and one after, so the study sequenced about 38 samples in total. Overall results and qualifications from the work: Post-SBRT Shannon entropy and its change from baseline were lower in patients who developed distant metastases; baseline Shannon entropy was not associated with metastases. No adjustment for multiple comparisons was applied to any of the reported P values. The small cohort and short follow-up limited the study, so independent validation of the findings is needed. Differences in TRBV and TRBJ usage frequencies by metastasis status were reportedly observed in two V genes at baseline and in fewer than 10 V and two J genes after SBRT. After SBRT, the number of unique TCR clones decreased (median roughly 9,900 before versus fewer than 7,500 after; Wilcoxon paired P=0.011). No determination of tumor specificity was made for expanded TCR clones.

This clonotype showed up many times. The antigen it binds to is not known. Base qualities are not at hand, and no much larger clone is one base apart. Two rounds of multiplex PCR were used to amplify the TCR beta CDR3 region from genomic DNA. The first PCR round used primers specific to each TRBV and TRBJ gene, and the primer sequences were filed in Chinese patent CN105087789A. Universal primers were used in the second round of PCR. The Roche High Pure PCR Template Preparation Kit was used to extract genomic DNA from the frozen PBMCs. Libraries were sequenced paired-end with 151 bp reads on an Illumina HiSeq 3000. In the original analysis: CutAdapt was used to remove raw reads lacking the multiplex PCR primer sequences. PEAR was used to merge high-quality paired reads into contigs. TRB V, D and J gene segments were assigned to each contig with MiXCR by alignment to reference sequences. To remove sequencing errors, CDR3 sequences were clustered according to base quality and sequence similarity. Shannon entropy, normalized by the natural log of the productive TCR sequence number, served as the measure of diversity. Clonality was computed as one minus the ratio of Shannon entropy to the natural log of the number of unique clonotypes. The Youden index of ROC curves was used to select progression-free survival cut-offs for repertoire metrics, and analyses were performed in R 3.5.3. TCRdb ran its own pipeline on the public reads, namely fastp trimming at Q25 and MiXCR clone calling, and kept in-frame beta chains. Each entry is one CDR3 protein sequence, shown with its most common DNA and genes. The V and J calls shown here were made by TCRdb, not taken from the authors' results. Across this sample there are some 27,000 distinct CDR3 sequences, with around 31% seen only once. In total, the top ten clones hold about 12% of the sample.

CDR1 and CDR2 (SNHLY, FYNNEI) derive from the germline V gene. The CDR3 holds 12 amino acids from the cysteine to the phenylalanine. Only the CDR3 part of the read is kept: 36 bases, read in frame from the first base. The junction carries 11 bases between V and J, which are trimmed by 4 bases and 9 bases respectively. All patients had node-negative disease on CT and PET/CT, and none had a history of other malignancies or had previously received chemotherapy or radiotherapy. At each of the two time points, six milliliters of peripheral venous blood were collected into EDTA tubes. Ficoll-Paque Plus density-gradient centrifugation was used to isolate PBMCs. Right after collection, samples were placed at -80 degrees C and kept there until analysis.

The receptor comes from a donor aged 50 or older with non-small cell lung cancer. The chain links TRBV2 with TRBJ2-3; the D gene identity is not certain. This material consisted of PBMCs, taken before or after stereotactic body radiation therapy (not recorded which). CDR3 region: CASSVSQRTQYF. The nucleotide sequence reads as follows: TGTGCCAGCAGTGTGTCCCAACGGACGCAGTATTTT.